The following is a TCR beta chain sequence with its context. Its specificity is unknown. Assay used: immunoSEQ multiplex PCR; TCRdb lists only in-frame clones, some missing. Of about 110,000 clones in the sample, roughly 90% are singletons; the top ten hold 2% to 2.5%. This CDR3 is built from 17 residues. V lost 8 bases to trimming and J lost 3 bases, with 25 bases between them. Germline V lookup: CDR1 MNHEY, CDR2 SMNVEV (reference sequence). This sample stems from a study of cytomegalovirus exposure and HLA in healthy donors. Study findings and constraints: Three chains tied to CMV proved CMV antigen-specific in vitro. Some TCR beta chains (roughly 160 of them) were listed as cytomegalovirus-associated. A later analysis found first-cohort TCR clusters tended to co-occur in the 130 or so validation repertoires.

Sequences were obtained from PBMCs. V is TRBV27 and J is TRBJ1-2; possibly TRBD1 for D (5 bases). This sequence originates from a woman younger than 30 in good health and CMV-seronegative. CDR3 in DNA: TGTGCCAGCGGGATGCGACGGCAGGGAACCACTCACTATGGCTACACCTTC. This translates into CASGMRRQGTTHYGYTF.